A single sample gave rise to the 16 T cell receptor beta chains below, sequenced in a study of read filtering for tumor transcriptome and immune sequencing. The library was built from about 400 ng RNA with molecular barcoded adaptors for alpha/delta and beta/gamma chains. TCRdb re-analysed the reads in MiXCR, keeping a single row per CDR3 protein. The sample records roughly 27,000 distinct CDR3 sequences, approximately 15% being singletons. The sequenced sample was a population of CD138-negative cells sorted from bone marrow. These receptors all stem from a donor at least 40 years old with multiple myeloma.

Concerning this clonotype: This is likely an artifact of a read error, given a far larger clone one base away. The rearrangement uses TRBV6-5 and TRBJ2-1; D might be TRBD2 (5 bases). This CDR3 is built from 13 residues. The V end lost 8 bases, the J end lost 10 bases, and 18 bases lay between the germline ends. CDR1 MNHEY and CDR2 SVGAGI come from the germline V gene. The CDR3 DNA is TGTGCCAGCTGGTATCTAGCTGTCGGCGAGCAGTTCTTC. It encodes CASWYLAVGEQFF.

This clonotype has at least ten counts. The rearrangement joins TRBV7-9 to TRBJ2-7, with D possibly matching TRBD2 (6 bases). V shed 5 bases and J shed 0 bases, with 17 bases lying between them. Germline V lookup: CDR1 SEHNR, CDR2 FQNEAQ (reference sequence). The CDR3 is 16 residues long. The CDR3 sequence is CASSLFRGLDSYEQYF. The CDR3 DNA reads TGTGCCAGCAGCCTCTTCCGGGGACTCGACTCCTACGAGCAGTACTTC.

Of note for this clonotype: A far larger clone is off by one base, so a read error is likely. The chain links TRBV7-6 to TRBJ2-1; 8 bases map to TRBD2. The CDR3 runs to 15 residues. Germline CDR1 is SGHVS and CDR2 is FNYEAQ. The CDR3 sequence is CTSSSEGAGEVEQFF. The CDR3 bases are TGTACCAGCAGCTCCGAGGGAGCGGGAGAAGTGGAGCAGTTCTTC.

This clonotype was detected many times. The chain employs TRBV19 and TRBJ1-5; 9 nucleotides line up with TRBD1. Looked up from germline, CDR1 is LNHDA and CDR2 is SQIVND (reference sequence). The V segment lost 8 bases and the J segment 2 bases; nucleotides outside the gene matches: 4. This CDR3 contains 14 residues. The CDR3 bases are TGTGCCAGTGGGGGACAGGGAGGCAATCAGCCCCAGCATTTT. It codes for CASGGQGGNQPQHF.

About this clonotype itself: A much larger clonotype is one base distant, so this may be a read error. The CDR3 DNA reads as TGTGCCAGCAGCCAAGTCGGGGGACGGCAGCCCCAGTATTTT. This encodes CASSQVGGRQPQYF. The chain joins TRBV3-1 to TRBJ1-5; a possible D gene is TRBD2 (6 bases). The end of the DNA is better explained by TRBJ2-3, so the J call may be wrong. The germline gives CDR1 LGHDT, CDR2 YNNKEL (reference sequence). The CDR3 loop spans 14 amino acids.

This chain connects TRBV7-6 to TRBJ2-5; 12 bases are a match to TRBD1. In germline, CDR1 is SGHVS, CDR2 FNYEAQ. V was pared by 5 bases and J by 3 bases, with 4 bases of the junction left unmatched. This CDR3 has 15 amino acids. The CDR3 nucleotides are TGTGCCAGCAGCGCCGGGACAGGGGGCAAAGAGACCCAGTACTTC. This sequence encodes CASSAGTGGKETQYF.

The sample holds many counts of this clonotype. The J gene is TRBJ2-5, the V gene TRBV11-1, with 7 bases that match TRBD1. V was clipped by 3 bases and J by 5 bases; unmatched bases: 6. The CDR3 totals 14 residues. CDR1 SGHAT and CDR2 FQDESV come from the germline V gene (reference sequence). The CDR3 sequence: CASSFKGAVETQYF. The CDR3 DNA follows: TGTGCCAGCAGCTTCAAGGGGGCCGTCGAGACCCAGTACTTC.

In this sample, this clonotype turned up many times. The chain has TRBV29-1 and TRBJ2-5; TRBD1 agrees at 11 bases. This CDR3 region has 15 residues. Germline loops: CDR1 SQVTM, CDR2 ANQGSEA. V lost 6 bases to trimming and J lost 5 bases; unmatched junction nucleotides: 11. The CDR3 here is CSVPPWTGGSETQYF. The CDR3 nucleotides read TGCAGCGTACCACCTTGGACAGGGGGCTCGGAGACCCAGTACTTC.

In its sample, this clonotype was seen a few times. This may be a read error: a much more frequent sequence differs by one nucleotide. The chain employs TRBV23-1 and TRBJ1-4; D may be TRBD1 (6 bases). Being an ORF, TRBV23-1 has a function that is uncertain. This CDR3 is built from 15 residues. The CDR3 coding sequence is TGCGCCAGCCTCCCCCCGCTTAGGGGGGATGAAAATCTGTTTTTT. Translation: CASLPPLRGDENLFF.

The chain has TRBV5-1 and TRBJ2-1; 12 bases are a match to TRBD2. This CDR3 spans 19 amino acids. Germline CDR1 is SGHRS and CDR2 is YFSETQ. The J segment lost 0 bases and the V segment lost 0 bases, leaving 7 bases of the junction unmatched. In DNA, the CDR3 is TGCGCCAGCAGCTTGGGACTAGCGGGAGTCCCGAGCTCCTACAATGAGCAGTTCTTC. Translating gives CASSLGLAGVPSSYNEQFF.

This clonotype is judged medium-sized. The CDR3 spells CSARERRAEQFF. CDR3 in DNA: TGCAGTGCTAGAGAGCGGCGGGCAGAGCAGTTCTTC. The chain carries TRBV20-1 and TRBJ2-1; D is possibly TRBD2 (5 bases). The CDR3 contains 12 residues. The V and J ends lost 0 bases and 10 bases respectively, with 10 bases between them. Germline CDR1 DFQATT, CDR2 SNEGSKA (reference sequence).

This clonotype occurred many times. The rearrangement links TRBV19 to TRBJ2-1; D perhaps matches TRBD2 (7 bases). The CDR3 spans 15 residues. Germline CDR1 is LNHDA and CDR2 is SQIVND (reference sequence). Trimming took off 4 bases at V and 4 bases at J, with 14 bases between the two ends. CDR3 sequence: CASSRKGGTYNEQFF. In DNA form, the CDR3 reads TGTGCCAGTAGTAGGAAGGGGGGGACTTACAATGAGCAGTTCTTC.

The sample holds many counts of this clonotype. The chain recombines TRBV20-1 with TRBJ2-3, with unresolved D. This CDR3 comprises 13 residues. The V end lost 5 bases, the J end lost 4 bases, and 13 bases lay between the germline ends. Germline V gene data show CDR1 as DFQATT and CDR2 as SNEGSKA (reference sequence). The CDR3: CSASSPAADTQYF. In DNA, the CDR3 is TGCAGTGCTTCAAGCCCCGCGGCAGATACGCAGTATTTT.

There are many counts of this clonotype. This chain joins TRBV6-2 or TRBV6-3 and TRBJ2-7, with 14 bases lining up with TRBD2. V was clipped by 4 bases and J by 4 bases; unmatched bases: 3. Germline CDR1 and CDR2: MNHEY and SVGEGT. CDR3 length: 15 amino acids. The CDR3 is CASSSRTSGRYEQYF. DNA for the CDR3: TGTGCCAGCAGTTCCCGGACTAGCGGGAGGTACGAGCAGTACTTC.

This clonotype was detected ten times or more. The CDR3 loop is CASSSNTGELFF. The DNA of the CDR3 is TGCGCCAGCAGTTCGAACACCGGGGAGCTGTTTTTT. The rearrangement links TRBV10-1 to TRBJ2-2, with D hard to call. V was clipped by 5 bases and J by 0 bases, with 1 base between them. The CDR3 has 12 amino acids. CDR1 is WNHNN, CDR2 SYGVQD, per germline (reference sequence).

In its sample, this clonotype was seen many times. V usage is TRBV20-1 and J usage is TRBJ1-1, with no clear D. The CDR3 extends over 14 amino acids. Germline V CDR1 and CDR2: DFQATT, SNEGSKA (reference sequence). V was trimmed by 4 bases and J by 5 bases, leaving 17 bases between them. CDR3 DNA: TGCAGTGCTACCCAAGGGCCCGAACGGACTGAAGCTTTCTTT. Its protein is CSATQGPERTEAFF.